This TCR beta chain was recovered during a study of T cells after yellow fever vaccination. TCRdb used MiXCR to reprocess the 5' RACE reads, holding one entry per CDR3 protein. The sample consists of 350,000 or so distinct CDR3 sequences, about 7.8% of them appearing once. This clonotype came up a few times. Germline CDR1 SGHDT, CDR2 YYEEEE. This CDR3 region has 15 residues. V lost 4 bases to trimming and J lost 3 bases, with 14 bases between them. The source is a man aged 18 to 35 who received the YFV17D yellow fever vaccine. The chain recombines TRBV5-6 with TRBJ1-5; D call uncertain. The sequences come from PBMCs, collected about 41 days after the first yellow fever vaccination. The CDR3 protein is CASSAEGGYNQPQHF. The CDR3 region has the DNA TGTGCCAGCAGCGCGGAGGGAGGATACAATCAGCCCCAGCATTTT.